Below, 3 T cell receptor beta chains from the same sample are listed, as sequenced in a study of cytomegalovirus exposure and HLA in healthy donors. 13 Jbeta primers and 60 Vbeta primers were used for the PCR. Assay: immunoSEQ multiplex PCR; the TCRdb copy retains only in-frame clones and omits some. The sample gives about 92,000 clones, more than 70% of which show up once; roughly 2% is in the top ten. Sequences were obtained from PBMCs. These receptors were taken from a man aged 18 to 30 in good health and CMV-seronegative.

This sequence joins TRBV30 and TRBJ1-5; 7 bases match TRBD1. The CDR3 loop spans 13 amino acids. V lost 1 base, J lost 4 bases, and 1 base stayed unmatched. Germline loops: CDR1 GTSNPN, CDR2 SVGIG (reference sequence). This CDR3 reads CAWSGTGNQPQHF. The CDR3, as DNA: TGTGCCTGGAGTGGGACAGGTAATCAGCCCCAGCATTTT.

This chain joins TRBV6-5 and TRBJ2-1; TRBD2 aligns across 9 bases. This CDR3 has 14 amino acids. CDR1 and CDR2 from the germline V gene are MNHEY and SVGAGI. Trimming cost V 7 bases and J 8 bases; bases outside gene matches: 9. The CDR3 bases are TGTGCCAGCACCCCGGCGGGGGGGCCTGATGAGCAGTTCTTC. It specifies CASTPAGGPDEQFF.

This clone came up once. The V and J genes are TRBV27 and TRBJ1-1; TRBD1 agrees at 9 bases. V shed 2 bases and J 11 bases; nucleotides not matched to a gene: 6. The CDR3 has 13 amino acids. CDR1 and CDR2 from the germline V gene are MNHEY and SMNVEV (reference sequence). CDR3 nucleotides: TGTGCCAGCAGTTTAGGACAGGGGCCGGGGGCTTTCTTT. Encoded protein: CASSLGQGPGAFF.